These T cell receptor beta chains were read from a single sample in a study of blood T cell repertoires in COVID-19. Clones were read by immunoSEQ multiplex PCR, and TCRdb kept only the in-frame ones, dropping some. The data contain hundreds of thousands of clones, 65% to 85% of them singletons. Material: PBMCs or T cells enriched from blood (not recorded which). These receptors were taken from a woman in her sixties who had recovered from COVID-19. CDR3s include the opening cysteine and the closing phenylalanine or tryptophan. The order of the fields is D gene, V gene, J gene, clone size, CDR3 protein, CDR3 DNA. A D gene is named only where the DNA matches it firmly. Clone size, where shown, is once, few, many, or a class for clones that have expanded.

.	TRBV29-1	TRBJ1-1	few	CSVEKGALKEAFF	TGCAGCGTTGAAAAAGGGGCCTTAAAAGAAGCTTTCTTT
.	TRBV3-1/TRBV3-2	TRBJ1-6	.	CASTQGGDGFSPLHF	TGTGCCAGCACCCAAGGGGGAGATGGTTTTTCACCCCTCCACTTT
.	TRBV12-3/TRBV12-4	TRBJ2-7	.	CATGRGTYEQYF	TGTGCCACGGGAAGGGGGACCTACGAGCAGTACTTC
TRBD2	TRBV5-4	TRBJ2-7	.	CASSRQGGGASYEQYF	TGTGCCAGCAGCCGGCAGGGCGGGGGGGCCTCCTACGAGCAGTACTTC
TRBD2	TRBV5-1	TRBJ2-5	.	CASSLEGLAGQETQYF	TGCGCCAGCAGCTTGGAGGGACTAGCGGGGCAAGAGACCCAGTACTTC
TRBD2	TRBV5-4	TRBJ2-3	.	CASSSGGPLTTQYF	TGTGCCAGCAGCTCGGGGGGGCCTTTGACTACGCAGTATTTT
.	TRBV11-1	TRBJ2-5	once	CASSRQETQYF	TGTGCCAGCAGTCGCCAAGAGACCCAGTACTTC
.	TRBV6-1	TRBJ2-5	.	CASSEQGRQETQYF	TGTGCCAGCAGTGAGCAGGGTCGCCAAGAGACCCAGTACTTC
TRBD2	TRBV6-5	TRBJ2-3	.	CASTGLAGADTQYF	TGTGCCAGCACCGGACTAGCGGGGGCTGATACGCAGTATTTT
.	TRBV10-1	TRBJ1-2	.	CASSDGSGGTTNYGYTF	TGCGCCAGCAGTGATGGGTCAGGCGGGACTACTAACTATGGCTACACCTTC
TRBD1	TRBV29-1	TRBJ1-4	.	CSVTITGDEKLFF	TGCAGCGTTACTATAACAGGGGATGAAAAACTGTTTTTT
.	TRBV5-1	TRBJ1-2	.	CASSLALAHLDGYTF	TGCGCCAGCAGCTTGGCCTTGGCCCACCTTGATGGCTACACCTTC
.	TRBV3-1/TRBV3-2	TRBJ1-5	many	CASSPGGLWHF	TGTGCCAGCAGCCCTGGGGGCCTCTGGCATTTT
TRBD1	TRBV5-6	TRBJ2-5	.	CASSLGQGAFRQETQYF	TGTGCCAGCAGCTTGGGACAGGGGGCGTTCCGGCAAGAGACCCAGTACTTC
TRBD2	TRBV6-4	TRBJ2-1	.	CASSFGGGVNEQFF	TGTGCCAGCAGCTTTGGCGGGGGGGTTAATGAGCAGTTCTTC
.	TRBV5-1	TRBJ2-7	once	CASSPSLGAPRYEQYF	TGCGCCAGCAGCCCCTCTCTGGGGGCCCCTCGATACGAGCAGTACTTC
TRBD1	TRBV10-3	TRBJ1-3	.	CAISFPPTGGSSGNTIYF	TGTGCCATCAGTTTTCCCCCGACAGGGGGCAGCTCTGGAAACACCATATATTTT
TRBD2	TRBV5-1	TRBJ2-5	.	CASSLYGAGGETQYF	TGCGCCAGCAGCTTGTATGGCGCGGGGGGAGAGACCCAGTACTTC
TRBD2	TRBV7-9	TRBJ2-3	.	CASSPGTSGSTDTQYF	TGTGCCAGCAGCCCCGGGACTAGCGGGAGCACAGATACGCAGTATTTT
.	TRBV4-1	TRBJ2-2	once	CASSQDRGGELFF	TGCGCCAGCAGCCAAGACAGAGGCGGGGAGCTGTTTTTT
.	TRBV4-1	TRBJ2-6	.	CAAAPTGQRSGANVLTF	TGCGCCGCCGCACCGACAGGCCAACGCTCTGGGGCCAACGTCCTGACTTTC
.	TRBV9	TRBJ1-3	.	CASSVMSSGNTIYF	TGTGCCAGCAGCGTAATGAGCTCTGGAAACACCATATATTTT
.	TRBV9	TRBJ2-2	.	CASSVAIAGELFF	TGTGCCAGCAGCGTAGCTATAGCCGGGGAGCTGTTTTTT
.	TRBV5-4	TRBJ2-7	.	CASSLQTDLTYEQYF	TGTGCCAGCAGCTTACAGACAGACCTTACCTACGAGCAGTACTTC
.	TRBV5-1	TRBJ2-1	once	CASSLLSSRHNEQFF	TGCGCCAGCAGCTTGTTGTCTAGTAGGCACAATGAGCAGTTCTTC
.	TRBV6-2/TRBV6-3	TRBJ1-2	.	CASSPLGRSYGYTF	TGTGCCAGCAGTCCCCTGGGGAGAAGCTATGGCTACACCTTC
.	TRBV7-2	TRBJ1-6	.	CASSPDSNSPLHF	TGTGCCAGCAGCCCGGACAGTAATTCACCCCTCCACTTT
.	TRBV12-3/TRBV12-4	TRBJ1-1	.	CASSPQNTEAFF	TGTGCCAGCAGTCCACAAAACACTGAAGCTTTCTTT
.	TRBV7-9	TRBJ1-1	.	CASSYGDTEAFF	TGTGCCAGCAGCTACGGGGACACTGAAGCTTTCTTT
TRBD1	TRBV6-2/TRBV6-3	TRBJ1-2	.	CASSLQGASLNYGYTF	TGTGCCAGCAGTTTACAGGGGGCCTCGCTGAACTATGGCTACACCTTC
.	TRBV7-9	TRBJ1-2	.	CASSPPGTNYGYTF	TGTGCCAGCAGCCCCCCGGGGACTAACTATGGCTACACCTTC
.	TRBV5-1	TRBJ1-3	.	CASRRLQDGNTIYF	TGCGCCAGCAGACGGTTGCAGGATGGAAACACCATATATTTT
.	TRBV5-6	TRBJ2-1	.	CASSWDISSYNEQFF	TGTGCCAGCAGCTGGGACATCAGCTCCTACAATGAGCAGTTCTTC
.	TRBV20-1	TRBJ1-2	.	CSARFRGYTF	TGCAGTGCTAGATTTCGGGGCTACACCTTC
.	TRBV18	TRBJ2-4	.	CASSPPGQGGNIQYF	TGTGCCAGCTCACCACCGGGGCAGGGTGGGAACATTCAGTACTTC
TRBD1	TRBV18	TRBJ1-2	.	CASSLGTATYGYTF	TGTGCCAGCTCACTCGGGACAGCCACCTATGGCTACACCTTC
.	TRBV6-1	TRBJ2-1	once	CASSDGREVSEQFF	TGTGCCAGCAGTGATGGCAGGGAAGTAAGTGAGCAGTTCTTC
TRBD1	TRBV30	TRBJ1-1	once	CACHRGITEAFF	TGTGCCTGTCACAGGGGGATCACTGAAGCTTTCTTT
.	TRBV5-4	TRBJ2-7	.	CASSLGRGTLGEQYF	TGTGCCAGCAGCTTGGGTCGGGGAACCTTGGGCGAGCAGTACTTC
.	TRBV6-5	TRBJ1-1	many	CASQGVSPEAFF	TGTGCCAGCCAAGGGGTTTCGCCTGAAGCTTTCTTT
TRBD1	TRBV18	TRBJ1-4	.	CASSPGYRTGVEKLFF	TGTGCCAGCTCACCAGGATATAGGACAGGGGTTGAAAAACTGTTTTTT
TRBD1	TRBV6-4	TRBJ1-2	.	CASSQQGDVSYGYTF	TGTGCCAGCAGCCAACAGGGGGACGTTTCCTATGGCTACACCTTC